Detailed here is one TCR beta chain. The antigen is unknown. Germline V lookup: CDR1 SGDLS, CDR2 YYNGEE. The V and J ends lost 0 bases and 2 bases, in that order; junction bases with no gene match: 5. CDR3 size: 16 residues. The sample comes from a study of T cell responses to AZD1222 COVID-19 vaccine. Clones were read by immunoSEQ multiplex PCR, and TCRdb kept only the in-frame ones, dropping some. The sample contains tens of thousands of clones, less than 90% of which appear only once. Study-wide results and limits: A rise in Spike-specific TCR breadth and depth followed two AZD1222 doses. Repertoire sampling happened only post peak T cell response. Spike regions recognized by vaccine-associated CD4 TCRs spanned the protein, led by 160-218 and 743-854.

The receptor was derived from an adult who received the AZD1222 COVID-19 vaccine. The specimen comprised peripheral blood, sampled 28 days after the second AZD1222 dose. This chain joins TRBV9 and TRBJ2-7; 10 nucleotides line up with TRBD2. The CDR3 sequence: CASSVGASGGAYEQYF. The CDR3 DNA follows: TGTGCCAGCAGCGTAGGTGCTAGCGGGGGAGCCTACGAGCAGTACTTC.